This entry lists 18 T cell receptor beta chains sequenced from one sample in a study of blood T cell repertoires in COVID-19. Libraries were prepared by immunoSEQ multiplex PCR; TCRdb keeps only in-frame clonotypes and omits some of them. The sample contains over 200,000 clones, 65% to 90% of which appear only once. The specimen was peripheral blood. These TCRs come from a human donor in a cohort sampled during active COVID-19.

The rearrangement joins TRBV18 to TRBJ1-5; 7 bases agree with TRBD1. J lost 1 base, V lost 2 bases, and 17 bases had no gene match. The CDR3 is 20 residues long. CDR1 is KGHSH, CDR2 LQKENI, per germline. CDR3 sequence (DNA): TGTGCCAGCTCACCAGTAACTGTGGGTGACAGGGTCTCAAGCAATCAGCCCCAGCATTTT. Its protein product is CASSPVTVGDRVSSNQPQHF.

The rearrangement links TRBV28 to TRBJ1-5, with 7 bases aligning to TRBD1. V dropped 8 bases and J dropped 3; count of bases not matched to a gene: 4. Germline loops: CDR1 MDHEN, CDR2 SYDVKM. The CDR3 spans 13 residues. The CDR3: CASLTGINQPQHF. The CDR3 bases are TGTGCCAGCCTGACAGGGATCAATCAGCCCCAGCATTTT. The full variable domain, rest sourced from reference TRBV28 and TRBJ1-5, is DVKVTQSSRYLVKRTGEKVFLECVQDMDHENMFWYRQDPGLGLRLIYFSYDVKMKEKGDIPEGYSVSREKKERFSLILESASTNQTSMYLCASLTGINQPQHFGDGTRLSIL.

The V call is TRBV6-6, the J call TRBJ1-4; unclear D gene. Trimming pared 5 bases from V and 6 bases from J, leaving 16 bases between. CDR1 is MNHNY and CDR2 is SVGAGI in the germline V gene (reference sequence). The CDR3 extends over 15 amino acids. CDR3 sequence: CASSPGRTGDEKLFF. The DNA of the CDR3 is TGTGCCAGCAGTCCCGGTCGTACGGGAGATGAAAAACTGTTTTTT.

CDR3 sequence (DNA): TGTGCCAGCAGCATGAGCGGGAGGGCCCTCAATGAGCAGTTCTTC. Amino acid sequence: CASSMSGRALNEQFF. This chain joins TRBV11-3 and TRBJ2-1; TRBD2 matches 10 bases. The CDR3 is made up of 15 amino acids. CDR1 is SGHNT and CDR2 is YENEEA in the germline V gene. The J segment lost 6 bases and the V segment lost 5 bases, leaving 7 bases of the junction unmatched.

This CDR3 is CASSTSGQGDGSPLHF. The CDR3 DNA sequence: TGTGCCAGTAGTACATCCGGACAGGGAGATGGTTCACCCCTCCACTTT. The genes are TRBV19 and TRBJ1-6, with 8 bases that match TRBD1. The V segment lost 4 bases and the J segment 9 bases; nucleotides outside the gene matches: 11. From germline, CDR1 is LNHDA and CDR2 SQIVND (reference sequence). CDR3 size: 16 residues.

The chain combines TRBV29-1 with TRBJ1-1; TRBD1 matches 8 bases. Trimming cost V 7 bases and J 7 bases; bases outside gene matches: 11. Germline CDR1 and CDR2: SQVTM and ANQGSEA. The CDR3 runs to 13 residues. The DNA for the CDR3 is TGCAGCGCCCGAACAGGGGGGAAGGTTGAAGCTTTCTTT. This gives the protein CSARTGGKVEAFF.

The V gene is TRBV6-2 or TRBV6-3, the J gene TRBJ1-2, with a possible D match to TRBD1 (5 bases). Germline V gives CDR1 MNHEY, CDR2 SVGEGT. The CDR3 has 14 residues. V was pared by 0 bases and J by 5 bases, with 10 bases between. The CDR3 is CASSYSSGGYGYTF. The CDR3 DNA follows: TGTGCCAGCAGTTACTCATCTGGGGGGTATGGCTACACCTTC.

The CDR3 here is CASSDNRDRVYSGNTEAFF. As DNA, the CDR3 is TGTGCCAGTAGTGATAACCGGGACAGGGTCTATTCTGGGAACACTGAAGCTTTCTTT. The V call is TRBV19, the J call TRBJ1-1; 9 positions match TRBD1. The CDR3 covers 19 residues. Germline V gene sequence: CDR1 LNHDA, CDR2 SQIVND (reference sequence). V gave up 5 bases and J gave up 1 base; unmatched junction bases: 17.

Remarks on this clone: The sample carries other DNA sequences with the same CDR3. V and J are TRBV18 and TRBJ2-7, with 9 bases that match TRBD1. Germline assignment: CDR1 KGHSH and CDR2 LQKENI. The trim removed 3 bases at V and 5 bases at J, leaving 8 bases unmatched. This CDR3 comprises 15 residues. CDR3 sequence reads: CASSPTGTGLHEQYF. In DNA, the CDR3 is TGTGCCAGCTCACCCACCGGGACAGGGCTCCACGAGCAGTACTTC.

Only one count was recorded for this clone. CDR3: CASAHRPTYEQYF. The CDR3 DNA is TGTGCCAGCGCCCACAGGCCTACCTACGAGCAGTACTTC. J is TRBJ2-7 and V is TRBV6-5, with TRBD1 as a possible D gene (5 bases). V shed 8 bases and J shed 2 bases, with 13 bases lying between them. The CDR3 has 13 amino acids. The germline gives CDR1 MNHEY, CDR2 SVGAGI.

As regards this clone: The sample has other DNA sequences that encode this CDR3 too. The rearrangement links TRBV7-9 to TRBJ1-1; tentative D call: TRBD1 (6 bases). Germline V CDR1 and CDR2: SEHNR, FQNEAQ (reference sequence). The ends were cut back, 5 bases at V and 1 base at J, with 11 bases in the middle. CDR3 length: 14 residues. The CDR3 reads CASSPLGANTEAFF. DNA of the CDR3: TGTGCCAGCAGCCCGTTGGGGGCGAACACTGAAGCTTTCTTT.

This clone was counted a few times. The gene calls are TRBV2 and TRBJ1-2, with 7 bases fitting TRBD1. The trim removed 6 bases at V and 6 bases at J, leaving 7 bases unmatched. This CDR3 is built from 13 residues. Per germline, CDR1 SNHLY and CDR2 FYNNEI. The CDR3 protein is CASRPQGRNGYTF. DNA of the CDR3: TGTGCCAGCAGACCACAGGGGAGGAATGGCTACACCTTC. Full variable domain (remainder filled in from reference TRBV2 and TRBJ1-2): EPEVTQTPSHQVTQMGQEVILRCVPISNHLYFYWYRQILGQKVEFLVSFYNNEISEKSEIFDDQFSVERPDGSNFTLKIRSTKLEDSAMYFCASRPQGRNGYTFGSGTRLTVV.

This clone was seen a handful of times. The CDR3 nucleotides are TGTGCCAGCAGCCGCGACAGGGGGCGGGAGCAGTACTTC. Translated, it gives CASSRDRGREQYF. The rearrangement uses TRBV7-2 and TRBJ2-7, with 10 bases fitting TRBD1. V shed 5 bases and J 7 bases; nucleotides not matched to a gene: 5. Germline V gene lookup returns CDR1 SGHTA and CDR2 FQGNSA. The CDR3 is 13 amino acids.

The CDR3 loop reads CASPASGGGENQPQHF. The CDR3 DNA is TGTGCCAGCCCCGCCTCAGGGGGAGGTGAAAATCAGCCCCAGCATTTT. The V and J genes are TRBV25-1 and TRBJ1-5; 7 bases line up with TRBD1. Germline V gives CDR1 MGHDK, CDR2 SYGVNS. The CDR3 has 16 residues. The J segment lost 4 bases and the V segment lost 8 bases, leaving 14 bases of the junction unmatched.

The CDR3 is CASSFGQGDSPLHF. The CDR3, as DNA: TGTGCCAGCAGCTTTGGACAGGGAGATTCACCCCTCCACTTT. This sequence joins TRBV5-6 and TRBJ1-6; 8 nucleotides match TRBD1. The germline gives CDR1 SGHDT, CDR2 YYEEEE. V shed 2 bases, J shed 8 bases, and the junction held 3 bases outside the gene matches. The CDR3 runs 14 residues. Based on the CDR3 plus reference TRBV5-6 and TRBJ1-6, the full variable domain is DAGVTQSPTHLIKTRGQQVTLRCSPKSGHDTVSWYQQALGQGPQFIFQYYEEEERQRGNFPDRFSGHQFPNYSSELNVNALLLGDSALYLCASSFGQGDSPLHFGNGTRLTVT.

The chain couples TRBV14 to TRBJ1-4, with no clear D. Germline CDR1 reads SGHDN; CDR2 reads FVKESK. V lost 1 base, J lost 8 bases, and 8 bases lay in between. The CDR3 has 13 residues. CDR3 sequence (DNA): TGTGCCAGCAGCCAAGTTCTGGGCGAAAAACTGTTTTTT. It codes for CASSQVLGEKLFF.

V and J are TRBV12-5 and TRBJ2-1; 14 bases map to TRBD2. This CDR3 is 19 amino acids long. The V segment lost 3 bases and the J segment 0 bases; nucleotides outside the gene matches: 7. Germline CDR1 LGHNT, CDR2 FRNRAP. The CDR3 is CASGFVGLAGANSYNEQFF. For the CDR3, the DNA is TGTGCTAGTGGTTTCGTGGGACTAGCGGGAGCCAACTCCTACAATGAGCAGTTCTTC.

V gene TRBV7-9 combines with J gene TRBJ2-7, with TRBD1 as a possible D gene (6 bases). The CDR3 runs to 14 residues. Trimming stripped 2 bases from V and 5 bases from J, with 13 bases between. CDR1 SEHNR and CDR2 FQNEAQ come from the germline V gene (reference sequence). In DNA, the CDR3 is TGTGCCAGCAGCTTAAGGGGGTCTGGGAACGAGCAGTACTTC. Translating gives CASSLRGSGNEQYF.